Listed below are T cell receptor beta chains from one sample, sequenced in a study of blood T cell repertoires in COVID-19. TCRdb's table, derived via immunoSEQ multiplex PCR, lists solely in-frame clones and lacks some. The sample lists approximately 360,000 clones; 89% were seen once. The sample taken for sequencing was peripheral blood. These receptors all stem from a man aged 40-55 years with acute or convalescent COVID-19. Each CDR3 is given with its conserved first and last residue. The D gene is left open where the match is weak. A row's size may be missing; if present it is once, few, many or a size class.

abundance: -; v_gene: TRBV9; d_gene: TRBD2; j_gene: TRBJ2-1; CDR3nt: TGTGCCAGCAGCACGGGACTAGCATTTCCGTTCTTC; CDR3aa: CASSTGLAFPFF
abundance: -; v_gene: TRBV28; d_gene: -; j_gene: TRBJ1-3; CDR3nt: TGTGCCAGCAGTTTAGTGGCAGGGCTAAGCTCTGGAAACACCATATATTTT; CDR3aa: CASSLVAGLSSGNTIYF
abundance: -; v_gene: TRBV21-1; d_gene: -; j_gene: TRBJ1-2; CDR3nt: TGTGCCAGCAGCAAACGACAGGGACATGGCTACACCTTC; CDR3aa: CASSKRQGHGYTF
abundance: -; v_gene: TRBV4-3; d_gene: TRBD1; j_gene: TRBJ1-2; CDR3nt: TGCGCCAGCAGCCAAACCGACAGGGGTAACTATGGCTACACCTTC; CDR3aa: CASSQTDRGNYGYTF
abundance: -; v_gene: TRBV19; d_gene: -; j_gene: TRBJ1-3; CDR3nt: TGTGCCAGTAGTATAGCCGGGGGGGTACAGTCCGGAAACACCATATATTTT; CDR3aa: CASSIAGGVQSGNTIYF
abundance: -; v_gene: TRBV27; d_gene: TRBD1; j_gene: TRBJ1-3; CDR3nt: TGTGCCAGCAGTTTCAGGGGCAGGGGGCTGTCTGGAAACACCATATATTTT; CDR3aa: CASSFRGRGLSGNTIYF
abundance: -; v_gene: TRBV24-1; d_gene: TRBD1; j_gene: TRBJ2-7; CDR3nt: TGTGCCACCGGGACAGGCGGGAATACGGAGCAGTACTTC; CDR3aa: CATGTGGNTEQYF
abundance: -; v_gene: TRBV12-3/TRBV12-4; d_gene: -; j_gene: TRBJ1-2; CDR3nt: TGTGCCAGCAGCGAGACATTAAACTATGGCTACACCTTC; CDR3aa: CASSETLNYGYTF
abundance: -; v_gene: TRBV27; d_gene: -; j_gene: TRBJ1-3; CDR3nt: TGTGCCAGCAGTCTCGGACAGTCTGGTAACACCATATATTTT; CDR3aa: CASSLGQSGNTIYF
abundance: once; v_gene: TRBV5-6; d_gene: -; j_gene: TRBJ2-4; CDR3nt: TGTGCCAGCAGCTTGGTGTCGGTTAGCGCCAAAAACATTCAGTACTTC; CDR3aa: CASSLVSVSAKNIQYF
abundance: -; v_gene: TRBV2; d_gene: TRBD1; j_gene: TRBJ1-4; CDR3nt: TGTGCCAGCAGTGGGGGGACAGAAGCAACTAATGAAAAACTGTTTTTT; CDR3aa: CASSGGTEATNEKLFF
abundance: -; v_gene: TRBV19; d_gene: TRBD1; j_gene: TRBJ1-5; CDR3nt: TGTGCCAGTAGTAGGAATTCTGCCGGGACAGATAGCAATCAGCCCCAGCATTTT; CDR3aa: CASSRNSAGTDSNQPQHF
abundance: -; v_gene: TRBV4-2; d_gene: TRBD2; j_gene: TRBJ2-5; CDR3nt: TGTGCCAGCAGCCTTGCTGGGACTAGCGGGGGACAAGAGACCCAGTACTTC; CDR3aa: CASSLAGTSGGQETQYF
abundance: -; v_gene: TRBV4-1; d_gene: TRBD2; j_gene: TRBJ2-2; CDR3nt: TGCGCCAGCAGCCAAGATCTACGTCTCCGGCGGGGGGGCCCCGGGGAGCTGTTTTTT; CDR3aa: CASSQDLRLRRGGPGELFF
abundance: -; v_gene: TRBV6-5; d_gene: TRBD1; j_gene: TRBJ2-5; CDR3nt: TGTGCCAGCAGCTCTTTGACAGGGACGGAGACCCAGTACTTC; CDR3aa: CASSSLTGTETQYF
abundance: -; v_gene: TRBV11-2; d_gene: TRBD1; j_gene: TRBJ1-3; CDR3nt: TGTGCCAGCAGCCCCGTGACAGGGACTGGAAACACCATATATTTT; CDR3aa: CASSPVTGTGNTIYF
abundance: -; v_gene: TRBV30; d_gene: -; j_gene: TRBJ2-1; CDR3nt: TGTGCCTGGGAACGCTCCCAGTTAAATGAGCAGTTCTTC; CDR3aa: CAWERSQLNEQFF
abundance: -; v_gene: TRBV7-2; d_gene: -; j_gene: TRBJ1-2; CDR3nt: TGTGCCAGCAGCTCGACAGGCTTTAACTATGGCTACACCTTC; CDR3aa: CASSSTGFNYGYTF
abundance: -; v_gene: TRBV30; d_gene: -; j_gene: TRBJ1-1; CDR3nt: TGTGCCTGGAGTGTGTCCGGGAGGAACACTGAAGCTTTCTTT; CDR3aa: CAWSVSGRNTEAFF
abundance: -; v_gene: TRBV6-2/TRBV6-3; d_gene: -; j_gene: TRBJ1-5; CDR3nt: TGTGCCAGCAGTTACTCGAACGGGATTCAGCCCCAGCATTTT; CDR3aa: CASSYSNGIQPQHF
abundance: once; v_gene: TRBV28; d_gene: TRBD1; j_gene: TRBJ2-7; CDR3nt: TGTGCCAGCGTGGACAGGACCTACGAGCAGTACTTC; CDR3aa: CASVDRTYEQYF
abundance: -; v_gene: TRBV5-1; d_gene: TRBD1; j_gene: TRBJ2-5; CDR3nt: TGCGCCAGCAGCCCGATGGGACAGGGAGAGACCCAGTACTTC; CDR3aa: CASSPMGQGETQYF
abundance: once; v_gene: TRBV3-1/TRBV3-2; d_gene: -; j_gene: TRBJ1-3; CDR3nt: TGTGCCAGCAGCGGAGGGGAGACTACCCGACTGAACCTGATTCGCCGCTCTGGAAACACCATATATTTT; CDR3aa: CASSGGETTRLNLIRRSGNTIYF
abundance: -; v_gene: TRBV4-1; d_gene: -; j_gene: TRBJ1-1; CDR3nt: TGCGCCAGCAGCCAAGAGGGGCAGGGGCGAACTGAAGCTTTCTTT; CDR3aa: CASSQEGQGRTEAFF
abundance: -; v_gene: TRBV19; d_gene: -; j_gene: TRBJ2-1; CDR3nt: TGTGCCACCAAGGCGGCAGCCTCCTACAATGAGCAGTTCTTC; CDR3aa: CATKAAASYNEQFF
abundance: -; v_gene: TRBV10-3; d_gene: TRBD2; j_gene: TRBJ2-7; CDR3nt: TGTGCCATCAGCACCCGGGAGGGTCGATACGAGCAGTACTTC; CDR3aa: CAISTREGRYEQYF
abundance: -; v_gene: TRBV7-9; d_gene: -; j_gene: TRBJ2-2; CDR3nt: TGTGCCAGCAGGGACCTCAGGGACGGGGAGCTGTTTTTT; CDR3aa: CASRDLRDGELFF
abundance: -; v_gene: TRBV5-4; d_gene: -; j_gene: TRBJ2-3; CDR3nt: TGTGCCAGCAGCCCCGGTGGGGGCCAGATTAGTTCAGATACGCAGTATTTT; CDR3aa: CASSPGGGQISSDTQYF
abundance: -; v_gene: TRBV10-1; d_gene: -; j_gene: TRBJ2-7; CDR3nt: TGCGCCAGCAGCGACAACTACGAGCAGTACTTC; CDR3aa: CASSDNYEQYF
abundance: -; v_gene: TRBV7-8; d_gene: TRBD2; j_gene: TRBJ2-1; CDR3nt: TGTGCCAGCAGCTTCAGGACTAGCGGTCCATACTACAATGAGCAGTTCTTC; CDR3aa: CASSFRTSGPYYNEQFF
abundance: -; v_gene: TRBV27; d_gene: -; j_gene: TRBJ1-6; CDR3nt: TGTGCCAGCAGTTTAAGCCTAAATTCACCCCTCCACTTT; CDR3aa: CASSLSLNSPLHF
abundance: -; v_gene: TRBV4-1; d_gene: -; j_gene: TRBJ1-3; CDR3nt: TGCGCCAGCAGCCAGGGGGGAGGGGGAAACACCATATATTTT; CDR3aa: CASSQGGGGNTIYF
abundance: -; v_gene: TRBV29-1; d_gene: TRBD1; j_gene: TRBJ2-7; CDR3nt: TGCAGCGTCGCGACCCGGGACAGACTTTACGAGCAGTACTTC; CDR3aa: CSVATRDRLYEQYF
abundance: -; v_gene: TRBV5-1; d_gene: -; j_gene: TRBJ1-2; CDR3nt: TGCGCCAGCAGCAGGACACCCTGGGGAGGCTACACCTTC; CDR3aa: CASSRTPWGGYTF
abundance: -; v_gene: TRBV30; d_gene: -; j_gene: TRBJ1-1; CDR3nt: TGTGCCTGGAGGGCCAGGCTCCTTGACACAACTGAAGCTTTCTTT; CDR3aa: CAWRARLLDTTEAFF
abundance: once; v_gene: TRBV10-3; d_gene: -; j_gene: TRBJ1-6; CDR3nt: TGTGCCATCAGTCCTTCCAGGGGCCCCAGGTCACCCCTCCACTTT; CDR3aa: CAISPSRGPRSPLHF
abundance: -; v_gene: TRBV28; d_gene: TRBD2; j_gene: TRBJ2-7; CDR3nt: TGTGCCAGCAGTTCCGGGACTAGCGGAGACTACGAGCAGTACTTC; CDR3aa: CASSSGTSGDYEQYF
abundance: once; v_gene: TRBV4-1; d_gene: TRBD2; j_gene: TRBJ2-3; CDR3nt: TGCGCCAGCAGCCAAGAGGCGGGAGTGCGCACAGATACGCAGTATTTT; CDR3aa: CASSQEAGVRTDTQYF
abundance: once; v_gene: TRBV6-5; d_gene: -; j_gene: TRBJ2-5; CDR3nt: TGTGCCAGCATCGGGGGGACACAAGAGACCCAGTACTTC; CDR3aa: CASIGGTQETQYF
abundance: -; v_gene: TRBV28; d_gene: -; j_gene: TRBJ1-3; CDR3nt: TGTGCCAGCAGTGCGGACCTTTCTTACAGGTTCGACTCTGGAAACACCATATATTTT; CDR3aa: CASSADLSYRFDSGNTIYF
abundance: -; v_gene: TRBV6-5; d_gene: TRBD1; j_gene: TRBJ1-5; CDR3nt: TGTGCCAGCAGCAGACAGGGTTTCAGCAATCAGCCCCAGCATTTT; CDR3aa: CASSRQGFSNQPQHF
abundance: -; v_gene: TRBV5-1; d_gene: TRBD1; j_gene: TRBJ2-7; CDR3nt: TGCGCCAGCAGCACCTTCCGGGACAGGGGCCCCTACGAGCAGTACTTC; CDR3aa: CASSTFRDRGPYEQYF
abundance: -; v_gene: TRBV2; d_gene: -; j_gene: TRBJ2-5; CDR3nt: TGTGCCAGCAGCACAGGGGGGGGAGAGACCCAGTACTTC; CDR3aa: CASSTGGGETQYF